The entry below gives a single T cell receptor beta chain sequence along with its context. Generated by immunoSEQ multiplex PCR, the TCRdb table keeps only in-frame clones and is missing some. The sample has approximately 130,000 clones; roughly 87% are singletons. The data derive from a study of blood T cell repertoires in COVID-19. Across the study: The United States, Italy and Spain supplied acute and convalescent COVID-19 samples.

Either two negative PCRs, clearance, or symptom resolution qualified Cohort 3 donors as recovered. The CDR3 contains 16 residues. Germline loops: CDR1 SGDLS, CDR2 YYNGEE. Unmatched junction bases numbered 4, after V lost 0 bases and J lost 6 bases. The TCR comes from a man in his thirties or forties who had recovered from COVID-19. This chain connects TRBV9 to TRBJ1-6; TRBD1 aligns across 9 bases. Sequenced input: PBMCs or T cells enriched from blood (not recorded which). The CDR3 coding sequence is TGTGCCAGCAGCGTAGGGCCGGGACAGGGTAATTCACCCCTCCACTTT. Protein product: CASSVGPGQGNSPLHF.